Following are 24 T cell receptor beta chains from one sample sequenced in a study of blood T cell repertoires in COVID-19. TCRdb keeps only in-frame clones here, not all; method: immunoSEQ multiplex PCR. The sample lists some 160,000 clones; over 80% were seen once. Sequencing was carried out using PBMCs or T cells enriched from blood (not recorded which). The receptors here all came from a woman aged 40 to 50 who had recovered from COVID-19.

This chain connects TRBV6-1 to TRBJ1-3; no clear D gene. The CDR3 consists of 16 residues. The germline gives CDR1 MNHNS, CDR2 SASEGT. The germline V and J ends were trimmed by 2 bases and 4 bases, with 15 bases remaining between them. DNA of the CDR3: TGTGCCAGCAGTGAATTGAGGGAGATTTCAGGAAACACCATATATTTT. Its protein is CASSELREISGNTIYF.

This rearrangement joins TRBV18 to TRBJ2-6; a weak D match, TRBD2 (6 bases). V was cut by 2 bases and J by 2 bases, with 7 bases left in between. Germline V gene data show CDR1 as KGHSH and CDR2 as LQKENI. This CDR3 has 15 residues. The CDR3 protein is CASSPSGAGANVLTF. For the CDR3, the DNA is TGTGCCAGCTCACCATCGGGGGCTGGGGCCAACGTCCTGACTTTC. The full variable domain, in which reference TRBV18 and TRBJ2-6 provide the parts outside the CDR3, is NAGVMQNPRHLVRRRGQEARLRCSPMKGHSHVYWYRQLPEEGLKFMVYLQKENIIDESGMPKERFSAEFPKEGPSILRIQQVVRGDSAAYFCASSPSGAGANVLTFGAGSRLTVL.

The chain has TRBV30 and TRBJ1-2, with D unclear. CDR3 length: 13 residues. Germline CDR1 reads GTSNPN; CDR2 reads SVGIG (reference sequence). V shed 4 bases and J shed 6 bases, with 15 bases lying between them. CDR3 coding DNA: TGTGCCTGGATTTCGGGGTTTATGGATGGCTACACCTTC. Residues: CAWISGFMDGYTF.

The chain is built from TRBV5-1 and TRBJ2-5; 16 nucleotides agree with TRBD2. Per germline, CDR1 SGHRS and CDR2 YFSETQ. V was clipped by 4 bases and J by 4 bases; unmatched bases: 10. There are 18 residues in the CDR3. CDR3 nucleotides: TGCGCCAGCAGCGGGACTAGCGGGAGGGCAGTGGAGGGAGAGACCCAGTACTTC. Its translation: CASSGTSGRAVEGETQYF. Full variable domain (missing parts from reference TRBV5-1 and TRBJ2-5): KAGVTQTPRYLIKTRGQQVTLSCSPISGHRSVSWYQQTPGQGLQFLFEYFSETQRNKGNFPGRFSGRQFSNSRSEMNVSTLELGDSALYLCASSGTSGRAVEGETQYFGPGTRLLVL.

CDR3 protein: CASSHGFTRYNEQFF. CDR3 coding DNA: TGTGCCAGCAGCCACGGGTTTACCAGATACAATGAGCAGTTCTTC. The chain links TRBV3-1 (or the pseudogene TRBV3-2) to TRBJ2-1; D uncertain. The V gene's germline CDR1 is LGHDT and CDR2 YNNKEL (reference sequence). CDR3 length equals 15 residues. Trimming shortened V by 3 bases and J by 4 bases, and 13 bases separated the two germline ends.

CDR3 in DNA: TGTGCCAGCAGTGAGGGCCAGGGGGCCCACACTGAAGCTTTCTTT. Translation gives CASSEGQGAHTEAFF. The chain couples TRBV2 to TRBJ1-1, with 8 bases fitting TRBD1. The CDR3 consists of 15 residues. The V gene end was trimmed by 3 bases and the J gene end by 3 bases; junction bases not matched to a gene: 6. Germline assignment: CDR1 SNHLY and CDR2 FYNNEI. The variable domain in full, completed from reference TRBV2 and TRBJ1-1, reads EPEVTQTPSHQVTQMGQEVILRCVPISNHLYFYWYRQILGQKVEFLVSFYNNEISEKSEIFDDQFSVERPDGSNFTLKIRSTKLEDSAMYFCASSEGQGAHTEAFFGQGTRLTVV.

Written as DNA, the CDR3 is TGTGCCAGCAGTGAAGCCCCCTTTTGGAGTGGAGGGGACGGCAATCAGCCCCAGCATTTT. Protein: CASSEAPFWSGGDGNQPQHF. V usage is TRBV6-1 and J usage is TRBJ1-5; TRBD1 might be the D (5 bases). The length of the CDR3 is 20 residues. The ends were cut back, 0 bases at V and 2 bases at J, with 23 bases in the middle. Per the germline V gene, CDR1 is MNHNS and CDR2 is SASEGT.

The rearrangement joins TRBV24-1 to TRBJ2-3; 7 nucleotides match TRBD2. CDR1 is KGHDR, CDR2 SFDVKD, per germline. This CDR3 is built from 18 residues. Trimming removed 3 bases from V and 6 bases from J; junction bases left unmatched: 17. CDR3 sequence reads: CATSDPTGRGGPPDTQYF. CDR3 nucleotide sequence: TGTGCCACCAGTGATCCTACGGGGCGCGGGGGTCCCCCCGATACGCAGTATTTT.

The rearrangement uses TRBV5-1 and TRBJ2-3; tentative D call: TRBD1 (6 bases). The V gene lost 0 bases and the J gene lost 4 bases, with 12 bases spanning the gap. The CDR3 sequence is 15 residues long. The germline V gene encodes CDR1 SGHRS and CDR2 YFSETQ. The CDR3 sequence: CASSLGGRSADTQYF. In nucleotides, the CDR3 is TGCGCCAGCAGCTTGGGGGGGCGGTCGGCAGATACGCAGTATTTT.

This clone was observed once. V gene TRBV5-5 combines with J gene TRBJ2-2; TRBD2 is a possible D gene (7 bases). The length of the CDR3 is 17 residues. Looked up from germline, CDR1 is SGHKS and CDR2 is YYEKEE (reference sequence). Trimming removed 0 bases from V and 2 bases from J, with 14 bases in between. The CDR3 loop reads CASSLATGGLNTGELFF. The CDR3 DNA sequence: TGTGCCAGCAGCTTGGCCACCGGGGGGCTTAACACCGGGGAGCTGTTTTTT.

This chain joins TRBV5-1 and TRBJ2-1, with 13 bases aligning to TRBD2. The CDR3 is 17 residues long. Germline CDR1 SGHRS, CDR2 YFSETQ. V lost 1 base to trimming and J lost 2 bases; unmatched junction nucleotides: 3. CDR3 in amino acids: CASSLITSGGAYNEQFF. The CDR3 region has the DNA TGCGCCAGCAGCTTGATAACTAGCGGGGGGGCCTACAATGAGCAGTTCTTC.

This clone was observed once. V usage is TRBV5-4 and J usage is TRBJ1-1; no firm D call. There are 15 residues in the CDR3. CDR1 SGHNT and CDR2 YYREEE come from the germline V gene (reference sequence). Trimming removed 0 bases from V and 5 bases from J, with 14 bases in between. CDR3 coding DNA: TGTGCCAGCAGCTTGGCGAGGGCGGAGGGAACTGAAGCTTTCTTT. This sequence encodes CASSLARAEGTEAFF.

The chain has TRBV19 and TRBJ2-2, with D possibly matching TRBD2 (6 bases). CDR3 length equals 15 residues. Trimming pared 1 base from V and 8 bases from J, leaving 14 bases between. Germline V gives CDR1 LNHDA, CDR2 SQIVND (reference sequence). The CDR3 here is CASSIGLGAGGELFF. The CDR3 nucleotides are TGTGCCAGTAGTATAGGACTAGGGGCGGGTGGGGAGCTGTTTTTT.

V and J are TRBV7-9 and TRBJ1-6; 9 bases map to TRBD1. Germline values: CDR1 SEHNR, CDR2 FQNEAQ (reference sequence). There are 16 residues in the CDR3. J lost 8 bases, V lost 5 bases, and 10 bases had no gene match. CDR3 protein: CASSPRGRQGDSPLHF. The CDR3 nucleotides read TGTGCCAGCAGCCCACGGGGGAGACAGGGGGATTCACCCCTCCACTTT.

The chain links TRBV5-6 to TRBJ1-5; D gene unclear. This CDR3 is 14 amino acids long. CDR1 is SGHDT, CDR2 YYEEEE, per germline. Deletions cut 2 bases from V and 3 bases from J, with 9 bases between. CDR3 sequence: CASSFSQNNQPQHF. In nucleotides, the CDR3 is TGTGCCAGCAGCTTTTCCCAGAACAATCAGCCCCAGCATTTT.

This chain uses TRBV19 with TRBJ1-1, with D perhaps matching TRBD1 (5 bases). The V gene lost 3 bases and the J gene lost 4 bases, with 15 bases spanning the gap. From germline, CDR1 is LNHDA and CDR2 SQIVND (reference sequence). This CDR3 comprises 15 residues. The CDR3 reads CASSIEKWGGTEAFF. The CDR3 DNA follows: TGTGCCAGTAGTATTGAGAAGTGGGGCGGCACTGAAGCTTTCTTT.

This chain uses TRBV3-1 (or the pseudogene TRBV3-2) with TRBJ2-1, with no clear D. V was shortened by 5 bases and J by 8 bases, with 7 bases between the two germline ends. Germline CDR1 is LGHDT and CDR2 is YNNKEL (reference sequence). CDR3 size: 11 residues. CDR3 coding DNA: TGTGCCAGCAGCTCTCGGTATGAGCAGTTCTTC. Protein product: CASSSRYEQFF.

The CDR3 here is CASFRDTLYEQYF. For the CDR3, the DNA is TGTGCCAGCTTCCGGGACACCCTCTACGAGCAGTACTTC. This chain connects TRBV2 to TRBJ2-7; D is possibly TRBD1 (6 bases). Per germline, CDR1 SNHLY and CDR2 FYNNEI. Trimming took off 8 bases at V and 3 bases at J, with 14 bases between the two ends. This CDR3 region has 13 residues.

The CDR3 is CASSVGRTDDEKLFF. In nucleotides, the CDR3 is TGTGCCAGTAGTGTGGGACGGACAGATGATGAAAAACTGTTTTTT. The chain has TRBV19 and TRBJ1-4; the D gene is possibly TRBD1 (6 bases). The CDR3 is made up of 15 amino acids. The germline V gene encodes CDR1 LNHDA and CDR2 SQIVND (reference sequence). With 5 bases removed from V and 6 bases from J, the gap between germline ends came to 16 bases.

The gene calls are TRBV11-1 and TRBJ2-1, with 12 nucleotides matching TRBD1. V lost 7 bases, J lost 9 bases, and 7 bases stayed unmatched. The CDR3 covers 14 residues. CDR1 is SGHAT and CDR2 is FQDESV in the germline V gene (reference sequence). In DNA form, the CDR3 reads TGTGCCAGCACCCCTTGGGACAGGGGGCTTGAGCAGTTCTTC. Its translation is CASTPWDRGLEQFF. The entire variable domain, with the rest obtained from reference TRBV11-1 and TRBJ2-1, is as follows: EAEVAQSPRYKITEKSQAVAFWCDPISGHATLYWYRQILGQGPELLVQFQDESVVDDSQLPKDRFSAERLKGVDSTLKIQPAELGDSAMYLCASTPWDRGLEQFFGPGTRLTVL.

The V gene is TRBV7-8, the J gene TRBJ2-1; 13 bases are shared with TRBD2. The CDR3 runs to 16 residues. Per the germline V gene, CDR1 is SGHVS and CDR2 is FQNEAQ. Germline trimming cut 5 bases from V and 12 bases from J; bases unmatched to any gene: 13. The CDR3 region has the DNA TGTGCCAGCAGCAGGGCGGGGACTAGCGGGGACAGGGGGCAGTTCTTC. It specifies CASSRAGTSGDRGQFF.

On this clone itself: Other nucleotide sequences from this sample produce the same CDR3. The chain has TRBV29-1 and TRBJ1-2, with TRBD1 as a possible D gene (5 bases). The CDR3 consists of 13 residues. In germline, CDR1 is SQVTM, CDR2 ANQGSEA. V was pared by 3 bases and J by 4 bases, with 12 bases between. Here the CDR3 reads CSVETVSGYGYTF. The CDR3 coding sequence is TGCAGCGTTGAGACAGTTTCGGGCTATGGCTACACCTTC.

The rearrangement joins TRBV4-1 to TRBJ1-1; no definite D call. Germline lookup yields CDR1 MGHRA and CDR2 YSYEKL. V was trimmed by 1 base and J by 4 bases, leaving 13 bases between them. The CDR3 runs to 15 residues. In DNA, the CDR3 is TGCGCCAGCAGCCAAGTTCGGGTACGGAGCACTGAAGCTTTCTTT. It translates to CASSQVRVRSTEAFF.

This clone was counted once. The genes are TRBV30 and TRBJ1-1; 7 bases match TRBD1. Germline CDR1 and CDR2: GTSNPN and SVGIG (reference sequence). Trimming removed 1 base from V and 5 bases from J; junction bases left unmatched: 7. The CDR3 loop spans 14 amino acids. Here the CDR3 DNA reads TGTGCCTGGAGTGCAGACAGGGTAAAGACTGAAGCTTTCTTT. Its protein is CAWSADRVKTEAFF.